This is a list of T cell receptor beta chains from one sample in a study of vaccination and CD4 T cells after COVID-19. These TCRs are of unknown antigen specificity. TCRdb called the PCR reads again in MiXCR, with one record for every CDR3 protein. The repertoire consists of about 26,000 distinct CDR3 sequences, with 41% occurring once and the leading ten covering around 5%. The starting material was CD4+ T cells from blood, cultured in vitro, obtained about 7 months after SARS-CoV-2 vaccination. The receptors come from a human donor who had recovered from COVID-19. Both conserved end residues are part of each CDR3. Each record gives: clone size, V gene, D gene, J gene, CDR3 DNA, CDR3 protein. A D gene is named only where the DNA matches it firmly. Part of the rows lack a size; the others show once, few, many or a class for expanded clones.

abundance: -
v_gene: TRBV6-1
d_gene: -
j_gene: TRBJ1-5
CDR3nt: TGTGCCAGCAGTGATGGTTTAGGGCCCGGTCAGCCCCAGCATTTT
CDR3aa: CASSDGLGPGQPQHF

abundance: -
v_gene: TRBV20-1
d_gene: -
j_gene: TRBJ1-2
CDR3nt: TGCAGTGCTAGAGATGGAATCGGGGGATACGGCTACACCTTC
CDR3aa: CSARDGIGGYGYTF

abundance: medium-sized
v_gene: TRBV20-1
d_gene: -
j_gene: TRBJ1-1
CDR3nt: TGCAGTGCTAGTTCCCCCCTTACAGCCAACACTGAAGCTTTCTTT
CDR3aa: CSASSPLTANTEAFF

abundance: -
v_gene: TRBV5-6
d_gene: -
j_gene: TRBJ1-6
CDR3nt: TGTGCCAGCAGCCCAAGGAGCCTCGGGCCCCTCCACTTT
CDR3aa: CASSPRSLGPLHF

abundance: few
v_gene: TRBV7-9
d_gene: -
j_gene: TRBJ2-1
CDR3nt: TGTGCCAGCAGCTTCGGGGCTATCCAGCAGTTCTTC
CDR3aa: CASSFGAIQQFF

abundance: -
v_gene: TRBV20-1
d_gene: TRBD2
j_gene: TRBJ2-1
CDR3nt: TGCAGTGCTAGATTGTTAGCGGGGGGAAACAATGAGCAGTTCTTC
CDR3aa: CSARLLAGGNNEQFF

abundance: -
v_gene: TRBV2
d_gene: -
j_gene: TRBJ2-3
CDR3nt: TGTGCCAGCAGGGTGTCTAGCACAGATACGCAGTATTTT
CDR3aa: CASRVSSTDTQYF

abundance: few
v_gene: TRBV20-1
d_gene: -
j_gene: TRBJ2-1
CDR3nt: TGCAGTGCTATGACTCACGTGGGGGAGCAGTTCTTC
CDR3aa: CSAMTHVGEQFF

abundance: medium-sized
v_gene: TRBV7-2
d_gene: TRBD1
j_gene: TRBJ2-5
CDR3nt: TGTGCCAGCAGCTTAGACAGGGGAGAGACCCAGTACTTC
CDR3aa: CASSLDRGETQYF

abundance: -
v_gene: TRBV20-1
d_gene: -
j_gene: TRBJ2-2
CDR3nt: TGCAGTGCCTACATTCAAGGTACCGGGGAGCTGTTTTTT
CDR3aa: CSAYIQGTGELFF

abundance: few
v_gene: TRBV15
d_gene: -
j_gene: TRBJ1-2
CDR3nt: TGTGCCACCAGCAGAGCGGGGGGGCTCTATGGCTACACCTTC
CDR3aa: CATSRAGGLYGYTF

abundance: once
v_gene: TRBV10-3
d_gene: TRBD2
j_gene: TRBJ2-1
CDR3nt: TGTGCCATCAGTGGCACGGGAGGGACCTACAATGAGCAGTTCTTC
CDR3aa: CAISGTGGTYNEQFF

abundance: medium-sized
v_gene: TRBV20-1
d_gene: -
j_gene: TRBJ1-5
CDR3nt: TGCAGTGCCATCAAGAGCAATGGGGGCAATCAGCCCCAGCATTTT
CDR3aa: CSAIKSNGGNQPQHF

abundance: -
v_gene: TRBV7-7
d_gene: -
j_gene: TRBJ2-1
CDR3nt: TGTGCTAGCAGCTTAGCAGGGAAGAATGAGCAGTTCTTC
CDR3aa: CASSLAGKNEQFF

abundance: -
v_gene: TRBV18
d_gene: -
j_gene: TRBJ2-5
CDR3nt: TGTGCCAGCTCACGGGTCAACGAGCAAGAGACCCAGTACTTC
CDR3aa: CASSRVNEQETQYF

abundance: -
v_gene: TRBV19
d_gene: TRBD2
j_gene: TRBJ2-7
CDR3nt: TGTGCCAGTAGCGGGGGGTCTAGCGGGAGAGCCTACGAGCAGTACTTC
CDR3aa: CASSGGSSGRAYEQYF

abundance: -
v_gene: TRBV20-1
d_gene: -
j_gene: TRBJ2-3
CDR3nt: TGCAGTGCCCCGGAAGGGCGTAGCACAGATACGCAGTATTTT
CDR3aa: CSAPEGRSTDTQYF

abundance: few
v_gene: TRBV6-1
d_gene: TRBD2
j_gene: TRBJ2-7
CDR3nt: TGTGCCAGCAGTCCTAGCGGGAGCTCTACCGAGCAGTACTTC
CDR3aa: CASSPSGSSTEQYF

abundance: -
v_gene: TRBV27
d_gene: -
j_gene: TRBJ1-5
CDR3nt: TGTGCCAGCAGTTTATTTGCAGGGAATCAGCCCCAGCATTTT
CDR3aa: CASSLFAGNQPQHF

abundance: -
v_gene: TRBV28
d_gene: -
j_gene: TRBJ1-1
CDR3nt: TGTGCCAGCAGTCCAATCAGGGGAACTGAAGCTTTCTTT
CDR3aa: CASSPIRGTEAFF

abundance: few
v_gene: TRBV24-1
d_gene: -
j_gene: TRBJ2-3
CDR3nt: TGTGCCACCAGTCTGTCGGGAGAAGGGCCAGATACGCAGTATTTT
CDR3aa: CATSLSGEGPDTQYF

abundance: few
v_gene: TRBV20-1
d_gene: TRBD2
j_gene: TRBJ2-1
CDR3nt: TGCAGTGCTAGTACGTGGAGCGGGAGCTCCTACAATGAGCAGTTCTTC
CDR3aa: CSASTWSGSSYNEQFF

abundance: -
v_gene: TRBV7-3
d_gene: TRBD2
j_gene: TRBJ2-1
CDR3nt: TGTGCCAGCAGCTTAGGAGCGGGATCGGCCAATGAGCAGTTCTTC
CDR3aa: CASSLGAGSANEQFF

abundance: few
v_gene: TRBV7-8
d_gene: -
j_gene: TRBJ2-2
CDR3nt: TGTGCCAGCAGCTTTGAGCGGAACACCGGGGAGCTGTTTTTT
CDR3aa: CASSFERNTGELFF

abundance: -
v_gene: TRBV7-8
d_gene: TRBD1
j_gene: TRBJ1-6
CDR3nt: TGTGCCAGCAGCGGACAGGCTTCTCCACCCCTCCACTTT
CDR3aa: CASSGQASPPLHF

abundance: few
v_gene: TRBV15
d_gene: -
j_gene: TRBJ2-3
CDR3nt: TGTGCCACCAGCAGCGACGGTAGCACAGATACGCAGTATTTT
CDR3aa: CATSSDGSTDTQYF

abundance: -
v_gene: TRBV7-8
d_gene: TRBD2
j_gene: TRBJ2-5
CDR3nt: TGTGCCAGCAGCATCTTTAGCGGGGATGATGAGACCCAGTACTTC
CDR3aa: CASSIFSGDDETQYF

abundance: -
v_gene: TRBV6-1
d_gene: TRBD2
j_gene: TRBJ2-7
CDR3nt: TGTGCCAGCGCCCGACTAGCGGGGATCTACGAGCAGTACTTC
CDR3aa: CASARLAGIYEQYF

abundance: few
v_gene: TRBV20-1
d_gene: TRBD2
j_gene: TRBJ2-7
CDR3nt: TGCAGTGCTAGAGTGGCTAGCGGCCCCAGCTACGAGCAGTACTTC
CDR3aa: CSARVASGPSYEQYF

abundance: -
v_gene: TRBV5-1
d_gene: -
j_gene: TRBJ2-7
CDR3nt: TGCGCCAGCAGACAACCGGGCATCGGCGAGCAGTACTTC
CDR3aa: CASRQPGIGEQYF

abundance: -
v_gene: TRBV20-1
d_gene: -
j_gene: TRBJ2-6
CDR3nt: TGCAGTGCTAGGCAAGGGTTCCCCTCTGGGGCCAACGTCCTGACTTTC
CDR3aa: CSARQGFPSGANVLTF

abundance: medium-sized
v_gene: TRBV20-1
d_gene: -
j_gene: TRBJ2-5
CDR3nt: TGCAGTGCTAGAGATTACGAGACCCAGTACTTC
CDR3aa: CSARDYETQYF

abundance: -
v_gene: TRBV29-1
d_gene: -
j_gene: TRBJ2-5
CDR3nt: TGCAGCGCGTCTCATCAATTCGGGGACCAGTACTTC
CDR3aa: CSASHQFGDQYF

abundance: few
v_gene: TRBV7-2
d_gene: TRBD2
j_gene: TRBJ2-5
CDR3nt: TGTGCCAGCAGTTCCACCGGGACTACTATAGAGACCCAGTACTTC
CDR3aa: CASSSTGTTIETQYF

abundance: few
v_gene: TRBV6-5
d_gene: TRBD1
j_gene: TRBJ1-5
CDR3nt: TGTGCCAGCAGTTCCTTACAGGGGGCGTGGGGCAATCAGCCCCAGCATTTT
CDR3aa: CASSSLQGAWGNQPQHF

abundance: few
v_gene: TRBV7-2
d_gene: -
j_gene: TRBJ2-7
CDR3nt: TGTGCCAGCAGCGAATACAGGGATCCCGCTGTTGAGGAGCAGTACTTC
CDR3aa: CASSEYRDPAVEEQYF

abundance: -
v_gene: TRBV20-1
d_gene: -
j_gene: TRBJ1-2
CDR3nt: TGCAGTGCTAGAGATCGAGGGGGAATAGGCGGCTACACCTTC
CDR3aa: CSARDRGGIGGYTF

abundance: few
v_gene: TRBV7-9
d_gene: -
j_gene: TRBJ2-7
CDR3nt: TGTGCCAGCAGCAGCGCGGGGGCCTCCTACGAGCAGTACTTC
CDR3aa: CASSSAGASYEQYF

abundance: few
v_gene: TRBV20-1
d_gene: TRBD1
j_gene: TRBJ2-3
CDR3nt: TGCAGTGCTAGCGGACAGGGAGGCACAGATACGCAGTATTTT
CDR3aa: CSASGQGGTDTQYF

abundance: -
v_gene: TRBV24-1
d_gene: TRBD2
j_gene: TRBJ2-1
CDR3nt: TGTGCCACCAGTGATTTTTCGGCGGGACTAGGGGCCATCAATGAGCAGTTCTTC
CDR3aa: CATSDFSAGLGAINEQFF

abundance: -
v_gene: TRBV6-5
d_gene: TRBD1
j_gene: TRBJ2-7
CDR3nt: TGTGCCAGCAGTTACTCGTCCCAGGGGGTCTACGAGCAGTACTTC
CDR3aa: CASSYSSQGVYEQYF

abundance: -
v_gene: TRBV20-1
d_gene: TRBD2
j_gene: TRBJ2-7
CDR3nt: TGCAGTGCTAGTGGACTAGCGGACTACGAGCAGTACTTC
CDR3aa: CSASGLADYEQYF

abundance: -
v_gene: TRBV11-3
d_gene: -
j_gene: TRBJ2-1
CDR3nt: TGTGCCAGCAGCCCCCACTCTTCCTACAATGAGCAGTTCTTC
CDR3aa: CASSPHSSYNEQFF

abundance: -
v_gene: TRBV20-1
d_gene: TRBD2
j_gene: TRBJ2-3
CDR3nt: TGCAGTGCTGATCTAGCGGGAGCTACAGATACGCAGTATTTT
CDR3aa: CSADLAGATDTQYF

abundance: -
v_gene: TRBV28
d_gene: -
j_gene: TRBJ1-2
CDR3nt: TGTGCCAGCAGTTACGCGTATGGCTACACCTTC
CDR3aa: CASSYAYGYTF

abundance: few
v_gene: TRBV20-1
d_gene: -
j_gene: TRBJ2-3
CDR3nt: TGCAGTGCTAGAACCAGCGGCACAGATACGCAGTATTTT
CDR3aa: CSARTSGTDTQYF

abundance: few
v_gene: TRBV20-1
d_gene: -
j_gene: TRBJ2-5
CDR3nt: TGCAGTGCTAGAGACCCACAGGGTGGAGAGACCCAGTACTTC
CDR3aa: CSARDPQGGETQYF

abundance: few
v_gene: TRBV6-1
d_gene: -
j_gene: TRBJ1-6
CDR3nt: TGTGCCAGCACCCGATCGGGGGAGTACAGTTCACCCCTCCACTTT
CDR3aa: CASTRSGEYSSPLHF